Listed here are 11 T cell receptor beta chains from one sample, sequenced in a study of CD8 T cells in Susac syndrome (dated by TCRdb to 2018 to 2020). The library was generated by the immunoSEQ multiplex PCR assay. RNA was extracted using the RNeasy kit, and about 0.5 to 1 ug of the RNA was reverse transcribed with random hexamers. TCRdb trimmed the raw reads at Q25, called clones with MiXCR and kept productive beta chains. Rows with one shared CDR3 protein collapse into an entry with the most common genes and DNA. Within this sample are around 120,000 distinct CDR3 sequences, with roughly 94% of them counted one time only. The top ten clones comprise less than 0.15% of the sample. Sequencing used CD4+ T cells from PBMCs. Receptor source: a human donor with multiple sclerosis.

J is TRBJ1-1 and V is TRBV20-1; no firm D call. Germline V lookup: CDR1 DFQATT, CDR2 SNEGSKA (reference sequence). This CDR3 has 14 amino acids. The V and J ends lost 0 bases and 5 bases respectively, with 13 bases between them. The DNA for the CDR3 is TGCAGTGCTAGAGATCGGGCAGTCTGGACTGAAGCTTTCTTT. The encoded protein is CSARDRAVWTEAFF.

The genes are TRBV7-3 and TRBJ2-5; no clear D gene. This CDR3 spans 16 amino acids. Per germline, CDR1 SGHTA and CDR2 FQGTGA. With 1 base removed from V and 5 bases from J, the gap between germline ends came to 17 bases. CDR3 amino acids: CASSLNGAPIGETQYF. As DNA, the CDR3 is TGTGCCAGCAGCTTAAATGGAGCTCCCATTGGGGAGACCCAGTACTTC.

The chain combines TRBV18 with TRBJ1-5; 7 bases fit TRBD1. Trimming at V came to 7 bases and at J to 0 bases, leaving 3 bases not matched to a gene. CDR3 size: 14 residues. Germline V CDR1 and CDR2: KGHSH, LQKENI. CDR3 sequence: CASLGQNSNQPQHF. For the CDR3, the DNA is TGTGCCAGCTTGGGACAGAATAGCAATCAGCCCCAGCATTTT.

The chain uses TRBV19 and TRBJ1-2, with unresolved D. The CDR3 covers 15 residues. V was pared by 7 bases and J by 0 bases, with 15 bases between. CDR1 is LNHDA, CDR2 SQIVND, per germline (reference sequence). The CDR3 loop is CASTGSDRSNYGYTF. CDR3 sequence (DNA): TGTGCCAGTACCGGGAGCGACCGCTCTAACTATGGCTACACCTTC.

The rearrangement joins TRBV25-1 to TRBJ1-5; D uncertain. This CDR3 region has 13 residues. V lost 3 bases to trimming and J lost 8 bases, with 11 bases between them. The germline gives CDR1 MGHDK, CDR2 SYGVNS. The DNA for the CDR3 is TGTGCCAGCAGTGATAGACTACGGGAGCCCCAGCATTTT. The encoded protein is CASSDRLREPQHF.

The chain combines TRBV12-3 or TRBV12-4 with TRBJ2-7; TRBD1 agrees at 7 bases. Trimming took 3 bases from V and 3 from J; bases not matched to a gene: 8. The length of the CDR3 is 15 residues. CDR3 loop: CASSLLQGRLYEQYF. In DNA form, the CDR3 reads TGTGCCAGCAGTTTGTTACAGGGGCGCCTCTACGAGCAGTACTTC.

The rearrangement links TRBV29-1 to TRBJ2-3; D might be TRBD2 (5 bases). This CDR3 has 12 amino acids. The V gene's germline CDR1 is SQVTM and CDR2 ANQGSEA. Trimming removed 8 bases from V and 1 base from J, with 10 bases in between. CDR3 coding DNA: TGCAGCCTGGATAGCGGCACAGATACGCAGTATTTT. Protein product: CSLDSGTDTQYF.

This clonotype was found once. One end of the junction is discordant with germline, which a read error may explain. The chain has TRBV7-8 and TRBJ1-5; D not resolved. Germline V lookup: CDR1 SGHVS, CDR2 FQNEAQ. The CDR3 loop spans 15 amino acids. DNA of the CDR3: TGTGCCAGCACCTTAGACCGGGATAGCAATCAGCCCCAGCATTTT. This sequence encodes CASTLDRDSNQPQHF.

This clonotype was observed a single time. The V call is TRBV27, the J call TRBJ2-7; 9 bases line up with TRBD1. J gave up 3 bases and V 3 bases, and 9 bases lay outside the gene matches. This CDR3 contains 16 residues. Germline V gene sequence: CDR1 MNHEY, CDR2 SMNVEV (reference sequence). The CDR3 region is CASSFEPGQGIYEQYF. The CDR3 coding sequence is TGTGCCAGCAGTTTTGAACCTGGACAGGGGATCTACGAGCAGTACTTC.

J is TRBJ2-7 and V is TRBV7-2, with 8 bases lining up with TRBD2. In germline, CDR1 is SGHTA, CDR2 FQGNSA. V was pared by 5 bases and J by 3 bases, with 6 bases of the junction left unmatched. The CDR3 consists of 14 residues. CDR3 amino acids: CASSTGLGFYEQYF. CDR3 DNA sequence: TGTGCCAGCAGCACGGGACTAGGATTCTACGAGCAGTACTTC.

The chain combines TRBV5-1 with TRBJ2-2; 10 bases fit TRBD1. CDR3 size: 15 residues. V lost 5 bases, J lost 6 bases, and 7 bases stayed unmatched. CDR1 and CDR2 from the germline V gene are SGHRS and YFSETQ. The CDR3 DNA is TGCGCCAGCAGTACCTTCGGACAGGGGGCCGGGGAGCTGTTTTTT. This gives the protein CASSTFGQGAGELFF.